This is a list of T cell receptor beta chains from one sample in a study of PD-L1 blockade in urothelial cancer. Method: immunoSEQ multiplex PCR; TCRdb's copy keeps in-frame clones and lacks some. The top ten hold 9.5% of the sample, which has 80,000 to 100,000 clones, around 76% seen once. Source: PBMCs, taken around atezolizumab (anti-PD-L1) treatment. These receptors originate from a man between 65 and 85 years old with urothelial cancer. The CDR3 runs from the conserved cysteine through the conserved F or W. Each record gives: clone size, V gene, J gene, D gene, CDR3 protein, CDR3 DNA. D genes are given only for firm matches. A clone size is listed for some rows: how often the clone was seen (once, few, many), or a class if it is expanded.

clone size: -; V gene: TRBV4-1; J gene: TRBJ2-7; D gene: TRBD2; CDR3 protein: CASRHTGLAGEGEQYF; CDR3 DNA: TGCGCCAGCAGACATACGGGACTAGCGGGAGAGGGCGAGCAGTACTTC
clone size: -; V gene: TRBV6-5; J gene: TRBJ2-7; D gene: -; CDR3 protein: CASSLWGPYEQYF; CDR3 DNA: TGTGCCAGCAGTCTCTGGGGCCCGTACGAGCAGTACTTC
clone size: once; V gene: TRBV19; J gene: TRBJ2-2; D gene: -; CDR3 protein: CATRGVREWTGELFF; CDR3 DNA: TGTGCCACCCGGGGTGTTAGGGAGTGGACCGGGGAGCTGTTTTTT
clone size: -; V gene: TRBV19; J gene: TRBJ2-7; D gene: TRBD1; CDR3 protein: CASSIGDREVNEQYF; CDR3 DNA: TGTGCCAGTAGTATCGGGGACAGGGAGGTAAACGAGCAGTACTTC
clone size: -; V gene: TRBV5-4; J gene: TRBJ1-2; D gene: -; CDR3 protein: CASSLGQGQDGYTF; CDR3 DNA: TGTGCCAGCAGCTTGGGTCAGGGGCAAGATGGCTACACCTTC
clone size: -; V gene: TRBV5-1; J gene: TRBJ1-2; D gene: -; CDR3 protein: CASSLAVGQGYTF; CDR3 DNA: TGCGCCAGCAGCTTGGCGGTGGGGCAAGGCTACACCTTC
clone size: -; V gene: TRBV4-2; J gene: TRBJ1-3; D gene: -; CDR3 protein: CASSQVGGGAGGGNTIYF; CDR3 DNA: TGTGCCAGCAGCCAAGTCGGGGGGGGCGCCGGGGGTGGAAACACCATATATTTT
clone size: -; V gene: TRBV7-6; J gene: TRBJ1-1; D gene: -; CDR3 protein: CASSPVRLGIAFF; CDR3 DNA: TGTGCCAGCAGCCCCGTTCGGCTCGGGATAGCTTTCTTT
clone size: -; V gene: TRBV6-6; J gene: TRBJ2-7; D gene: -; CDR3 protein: CASRSHAGASYEQYF; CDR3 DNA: TGTGCCAGCAGATCCCATGCGGGGGCCTCATACGAGCAGTACTTC
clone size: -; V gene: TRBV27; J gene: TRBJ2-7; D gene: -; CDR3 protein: CASSLNYRAYEQYF; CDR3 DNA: TGTGCCAGCAGTTTGAATTACAGGGCTTACGAGCAGTACTTC
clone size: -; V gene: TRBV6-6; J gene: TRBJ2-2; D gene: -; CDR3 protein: CASSPARLNTGELFF; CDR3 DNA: TGTGCCAGCAGTCCGGCCAGGCTTAATACCGGGGAGCTGTTTTTT
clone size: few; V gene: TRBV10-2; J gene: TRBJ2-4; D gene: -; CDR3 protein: CASSESGRGLTLRVKNIQYF; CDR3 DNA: TGCGCCAGCAGTGAGTCGGGCCGGGGACTCACCCTGAGGGTCAAAAACATTCAGTACTTC
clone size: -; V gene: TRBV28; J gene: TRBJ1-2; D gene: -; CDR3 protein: CASSFDSKNYGYTF; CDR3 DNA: TGTGCCAGCAGTTTCGACAGCAAAAACTATGGCTACACCTTC
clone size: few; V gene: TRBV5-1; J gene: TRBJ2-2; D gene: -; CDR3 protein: CASSLDSLNTGELFF; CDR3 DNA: TGCGCCAGCAGCTTGGACAGCCTTAACACCGGGGAGCTGTTTTTT
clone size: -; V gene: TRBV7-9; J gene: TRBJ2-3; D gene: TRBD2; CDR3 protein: CASSIRTSESTDTQYF; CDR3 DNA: TGTGCCAGCAGCATCAGGACTAGCGAGAGCACAGATACGCAGTATTTT
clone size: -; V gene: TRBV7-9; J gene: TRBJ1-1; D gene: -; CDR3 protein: CASSPGQLKAFF; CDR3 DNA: TGTGCCAGCAGCCCGGGTCAGCTTAAAGCTTTCTTT
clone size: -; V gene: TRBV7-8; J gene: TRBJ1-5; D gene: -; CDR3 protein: CASSFRLDSNQPQHF; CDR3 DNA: TGTGCCAGCAGTTTCCGACTAGATAGCAATCAGCCCCAGCATTTT
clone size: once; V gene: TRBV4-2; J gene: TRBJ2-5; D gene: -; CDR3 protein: CASSQAISGETQYF; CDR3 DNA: TGTGCCAGCAGCCAAGCGATTAGCGGTGAGACCCAGTACTTC
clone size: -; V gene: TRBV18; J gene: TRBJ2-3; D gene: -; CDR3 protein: CASAAAGQIQYF; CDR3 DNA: TGTGCCAGCGCGGCGGCGGGGCAGATACAGTATTTT
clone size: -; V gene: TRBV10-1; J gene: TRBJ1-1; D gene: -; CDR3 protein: CASSPQMNTEAFF; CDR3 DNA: TGCGCCAGCAGTCCACAGATGAACACTGAAGCTTTCTTT
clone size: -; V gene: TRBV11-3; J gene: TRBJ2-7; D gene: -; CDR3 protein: CASSPGGSSYEQYF; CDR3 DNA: TGTGCCAGCAGCCCAGGGGGGAGTTCCTACGAGCAGTACTTC
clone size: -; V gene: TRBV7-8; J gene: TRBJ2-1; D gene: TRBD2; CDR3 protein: CASSSPGGAALSYNEQFF; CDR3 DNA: TGTGCCAGCAGCTCGCCGGGGGGAGCGGCGCTCTCCTACAATGAGCAGTTCTTC
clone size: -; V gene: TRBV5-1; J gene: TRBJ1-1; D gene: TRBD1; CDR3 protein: CASRNWGQGNTEAFF; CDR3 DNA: TGCGCCAGCAGGAACTGGGGACAGGGGAACACTGAAGCTTTCTTT
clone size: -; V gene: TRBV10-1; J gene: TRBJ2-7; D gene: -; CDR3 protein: CASRGAVGVYEQYF; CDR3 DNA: TGCGCCAGCAGGGGGGCCGTGGGTGTGTACGAGCAGTACTTC
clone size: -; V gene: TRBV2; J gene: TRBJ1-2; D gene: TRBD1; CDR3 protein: CASRAPGDRGYGYTF; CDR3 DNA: TGTGCCAGCAGGGCCCCGGGGGACAGGGGCTATGGCTACACCTTC
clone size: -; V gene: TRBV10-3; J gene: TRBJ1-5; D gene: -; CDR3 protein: CAISPSGASNQPQHF; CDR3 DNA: TGTGCCATCAGCCCATCAGGGGCTAGCAATCAGCCCCAGCATTTT
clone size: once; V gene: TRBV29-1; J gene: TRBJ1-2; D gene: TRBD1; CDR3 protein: CSVGTRDRGGGYTF; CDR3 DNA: TGCAGCGTGGGGACCCGGGACAGGGGAGGCGGCTACACCTTC
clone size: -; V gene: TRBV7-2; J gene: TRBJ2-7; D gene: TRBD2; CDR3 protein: CASSFSGSWNEQYF; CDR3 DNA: TGTGCCAGCAGCTTTAGCGGGAGTTGGAACGAGCAGTACTTC
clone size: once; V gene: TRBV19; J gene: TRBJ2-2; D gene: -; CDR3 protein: CASSLNPEGTGELFF; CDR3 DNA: TGTGCCAGTAGTCTAAACCCAGAGGGAACCGGGGAGCTGTTTTTT
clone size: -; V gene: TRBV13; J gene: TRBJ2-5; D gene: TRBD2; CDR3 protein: CASSLGPAGDGETQYF; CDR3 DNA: TGTGCCAGCAGCTTAGGCCCAGCGGGAGACGGAGAGACCCAGTACTTC
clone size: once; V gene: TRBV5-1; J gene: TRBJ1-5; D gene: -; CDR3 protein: CASSLATGINQPQHF; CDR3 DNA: TGCGCCAGCAGCTTGGCCACAGGGATCAATCAGCCCCAGCATTTT
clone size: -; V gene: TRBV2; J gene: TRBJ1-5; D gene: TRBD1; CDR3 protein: CASRQDRGNQPQHF; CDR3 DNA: TGTGCCAGCAGACAGGACAGGGGCAATCAGCCCCAGCATTTT
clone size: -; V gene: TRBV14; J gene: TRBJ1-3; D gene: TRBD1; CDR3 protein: CASSRDSGNTIYF; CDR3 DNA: TGTGCCAGCAGTCGGGACAGCGGAAACACCATATATTTT
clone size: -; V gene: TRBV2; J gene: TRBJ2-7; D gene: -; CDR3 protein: CASAALSYEQYF; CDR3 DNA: TGTGCCAGCGCGGCGCTCTCCTACGAGCAGTACTTC
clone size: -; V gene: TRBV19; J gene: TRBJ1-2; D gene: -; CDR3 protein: CASSIGQSYGYTF; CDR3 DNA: TGTGCCAGTAGTATAGGACAGTCTTATGGCTACACCTTC
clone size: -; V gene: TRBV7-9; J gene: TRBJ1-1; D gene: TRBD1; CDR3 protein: CASSPARTGGPEAFF; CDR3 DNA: TGTGCCAGCAGCCCCGCCAGGACAGGGGGCCCCGAAGCTTTCTTT
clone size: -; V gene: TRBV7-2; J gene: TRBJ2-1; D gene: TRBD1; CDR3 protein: CASSWTGDYNEQFF; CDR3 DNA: TGTGCCAGCAGCTGGACAGGGGACTACAATGAGCAGTTCTTC
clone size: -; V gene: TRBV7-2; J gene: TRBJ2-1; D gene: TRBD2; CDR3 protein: CASTSRREAGNEQFF; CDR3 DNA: TGTGCCAGCACCTCGCGACGGGAGGCGGGGAATGAGCAGTTCTTC
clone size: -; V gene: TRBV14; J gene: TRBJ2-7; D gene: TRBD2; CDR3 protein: CASSLRTSGSYEQYF; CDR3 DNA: TGTGCCAGCAGCCTTCGGACTAGCGGGAGCTACGAGCAGTACTTC
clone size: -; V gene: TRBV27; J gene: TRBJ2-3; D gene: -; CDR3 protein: CASSLRPGPWDTQYF; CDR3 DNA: TGTGCCAGCAGTTTACGGCCAGGGCCATGGGATACGCAGTATTTT
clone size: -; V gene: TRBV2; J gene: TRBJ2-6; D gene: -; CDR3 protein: CASSGVEGPYSGANVLTF; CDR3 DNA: TGTGCCAGCAGTGGTGTGGAGGGTCCTTACTCTGGGGCCAACGTCCTGACTTTC
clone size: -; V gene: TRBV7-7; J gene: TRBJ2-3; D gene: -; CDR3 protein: CASSFEGGTQYF; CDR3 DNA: TGTGCTAGCAGCTTTGAGGGAGGTACGCAGTATTTT
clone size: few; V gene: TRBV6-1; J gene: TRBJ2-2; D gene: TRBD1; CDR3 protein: CASSGQLGTGWTGELFF; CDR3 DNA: TGTGCCAGCAGTGGCCAACTCGGGACAGGGTGGACCGGGGAGCTGTTTTTT
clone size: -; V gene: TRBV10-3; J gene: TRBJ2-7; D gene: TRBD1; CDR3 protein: CAISEGGGTGAPLLHF; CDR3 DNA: TGTGCCATCAGTGAGGGGGGTGGGACAGGCGCCCCCCTATTGCACTTC
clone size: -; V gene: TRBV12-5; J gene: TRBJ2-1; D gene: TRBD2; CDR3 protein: CASGFNGLAGGMVNEQFF; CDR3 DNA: TGTGCTAGTGGTTTTAATGGCCTAGCGGGAGGAATGGTGAATGAGCAGTTCTTC
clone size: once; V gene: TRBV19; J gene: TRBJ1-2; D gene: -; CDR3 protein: CASSVNRVPGYTF; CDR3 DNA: TGTGCCAGTAGTGTAAACAGGGTTCCTGGCTACACCTTC
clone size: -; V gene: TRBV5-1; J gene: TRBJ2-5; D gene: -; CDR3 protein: CASSLDGAETQYF; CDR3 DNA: TGCGCCAGCAGCTTGGACGGTGCAGAGACCCAGTACTTC
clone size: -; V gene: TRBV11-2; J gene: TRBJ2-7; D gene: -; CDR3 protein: CASSLLGAANDGEQYF; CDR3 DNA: TGTGCCAGCAGCTTATTAGGGGCGGCCAACGATGGCGAGCAGTACTTC
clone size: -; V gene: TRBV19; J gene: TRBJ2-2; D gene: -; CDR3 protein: CASRHRARDTGELFF; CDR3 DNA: TGTGCCAGTAGGCACAGGGCCCGGGACACCGGGGAGCTGTTTTTT
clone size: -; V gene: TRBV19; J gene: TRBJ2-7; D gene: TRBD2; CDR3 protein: CASSATGGNEQYF; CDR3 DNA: TGTGCCAGTAGTGCCACGGGGGGGAACGAGCAGTACTTC
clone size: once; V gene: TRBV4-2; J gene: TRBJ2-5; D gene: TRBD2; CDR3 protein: CASSPSGVETQYF; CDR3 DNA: TGTGCCAGCAGCCCAAGCGGGGTGGAGACCCAGTACTTC
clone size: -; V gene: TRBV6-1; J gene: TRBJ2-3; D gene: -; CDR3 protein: CASSDGQGWTDTQYF; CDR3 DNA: TGTGCCAGCAGTGATGGGCAGGGTTGGACAGATACGCAGTATTTT
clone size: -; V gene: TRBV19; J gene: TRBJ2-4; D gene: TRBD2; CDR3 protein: CASSIAGGRKNIQYF; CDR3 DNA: TGTGCCAGTAGTATAGCGGGGGGGCGCAAAAACATTCAGTACTTC
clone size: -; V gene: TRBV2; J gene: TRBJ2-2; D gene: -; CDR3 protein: CASRRETGELFF; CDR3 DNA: TGTGCCAGCAGGAGGGAGACCGGGGAGCTGTTTTTT
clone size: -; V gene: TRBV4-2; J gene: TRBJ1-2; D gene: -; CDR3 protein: CASSQENTAYGYTF; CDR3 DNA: TGTGCCAGCAGCCAAGAGAACACCGCCTATGGCTACACCTTC
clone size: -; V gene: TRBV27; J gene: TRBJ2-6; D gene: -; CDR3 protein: CASSPRRASGANVLTF; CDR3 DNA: TGTGCCAGCAGCCCCAGGAGGGCCTCTGGGGCCAACGTCCTGACTTTC
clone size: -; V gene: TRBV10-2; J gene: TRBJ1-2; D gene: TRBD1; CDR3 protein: CASRDRENLGGYTF; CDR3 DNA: TGCGCCAGCAGAGACAGGGAGAACCTGGGGGGCTACACCTTC
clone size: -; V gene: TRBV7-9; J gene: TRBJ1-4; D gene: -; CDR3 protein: CASSLSEGGEKLFF; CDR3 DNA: TGTGCCAGCAGCTTAAGTGAGGGAGGTGAAAAACTGTTTTTT